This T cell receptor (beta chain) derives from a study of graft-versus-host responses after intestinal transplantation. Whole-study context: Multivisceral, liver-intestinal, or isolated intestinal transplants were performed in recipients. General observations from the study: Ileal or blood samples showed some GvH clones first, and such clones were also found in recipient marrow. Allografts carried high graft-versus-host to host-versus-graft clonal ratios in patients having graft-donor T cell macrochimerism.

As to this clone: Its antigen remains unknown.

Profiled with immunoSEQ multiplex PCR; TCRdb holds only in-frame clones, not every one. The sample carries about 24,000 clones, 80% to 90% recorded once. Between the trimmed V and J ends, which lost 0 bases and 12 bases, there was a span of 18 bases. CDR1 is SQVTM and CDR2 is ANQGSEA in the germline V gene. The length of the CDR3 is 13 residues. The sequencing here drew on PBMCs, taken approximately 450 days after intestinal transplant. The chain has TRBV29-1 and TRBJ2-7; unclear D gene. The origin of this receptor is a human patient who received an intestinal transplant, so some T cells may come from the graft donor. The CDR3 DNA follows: TGCAGCGTTGAAGATCGAGGCCCGCGACGACGGTACTTC. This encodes CSVEDRGPRRRYF.